The 2 T cell receptor beta chains presented below share a single source sample, sequenced in a study of T cells in Graves' hyperthyroidism and ophthalmopathy. What was amplified from RNA transcripts were TCR beta CDR3 regions. A first-round RT-PCR of the TCR CDR3 used the HTBI primer set. From the multiplex PCR reads, TCRdb called clonotypes with MiXCR, one entry per CDR3 protein. The table has roughly 380,000 distinct CDR3 sequences, approximately 15% seen once. Sample: blood. These receptors were obtained from a woman aged 55 to 70 with Graves' hyperthyroidism.

This clonotype appeared many times. This chain joins TRBV7-3 and TRBJ2-3; TRBD2 matches at 9 bases. After removal of 6 bases from V and 6 bases from J, the junction contained 13 bases not matched to a gene. Germline-derived CDR1 and CDR2 are SGHTA and FQGTGA. The CDR3 has 16 amino acids. CDR3 loop: CASSLGTSPFLDTQYF. The CDR3 DNA sequence: TGTGCCAGCAGTTTGGGGACTAGCCCTTTTTTGGATACGCAGTATTTT.

This chain links TRBV18 with TRBJ2-3; TRBD1 might be the D (6 bases). Germline assignment: CDR1 KGHSH and CDR2 LQKENI. The length of the CDR3 is 15 residues. With 3 bases removed from V and 2 bases from J, the gap between germline ends came to 12 bases. As DNA, the CDR3 is TGTGCCAGCTCACCGAGGCAGGGGCTCACAGATACGCAGTATTTT. Its translation: CASSPRQGLTDTQYF.